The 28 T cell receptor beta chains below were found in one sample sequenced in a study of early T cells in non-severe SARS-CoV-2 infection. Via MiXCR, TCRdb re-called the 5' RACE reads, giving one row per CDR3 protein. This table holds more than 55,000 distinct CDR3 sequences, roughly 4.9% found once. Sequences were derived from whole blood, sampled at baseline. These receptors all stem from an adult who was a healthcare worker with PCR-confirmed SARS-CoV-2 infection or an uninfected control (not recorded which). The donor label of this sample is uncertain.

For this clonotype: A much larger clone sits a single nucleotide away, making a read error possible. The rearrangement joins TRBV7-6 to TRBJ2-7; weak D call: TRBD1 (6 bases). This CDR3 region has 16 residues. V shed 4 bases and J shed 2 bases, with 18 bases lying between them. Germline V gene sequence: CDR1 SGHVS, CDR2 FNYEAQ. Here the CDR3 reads CASSSTTGQRAYEQYF. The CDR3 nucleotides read TGTGCCAGCAGCTCCACTACCGGACAGAGGGCCTACGAGCAGTACTTC.

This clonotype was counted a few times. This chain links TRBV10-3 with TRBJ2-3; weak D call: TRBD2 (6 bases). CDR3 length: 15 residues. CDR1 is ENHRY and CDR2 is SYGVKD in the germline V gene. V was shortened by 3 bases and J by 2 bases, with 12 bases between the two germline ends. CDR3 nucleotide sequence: TGTGCCATCAGTGACCAGGGACTCACCACAGATACGCAGTATTTT. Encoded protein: CAISDQGLTTDTQYF.

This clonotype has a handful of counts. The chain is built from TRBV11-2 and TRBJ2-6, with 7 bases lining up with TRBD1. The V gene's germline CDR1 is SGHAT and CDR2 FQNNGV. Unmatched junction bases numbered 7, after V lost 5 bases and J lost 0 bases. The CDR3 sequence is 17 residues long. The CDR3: CASSIWTGLSGANVLTF. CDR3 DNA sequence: TGTGCCAGCAGCATATGGACAGGACTCTCTGGGGCCAACGTCCTGACTTTC. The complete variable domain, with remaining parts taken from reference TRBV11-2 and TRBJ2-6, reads EAGVAQSPRYKIIEKRQSVAFWCNPISGHATLYWYQQILGQGPKLLIQFQNNGVVDDSQLPKDRFSAERLKGVDSTLKIQPAKLEDSAVYLCASSIWTGLSGANVLTFGAGSRLTVL.

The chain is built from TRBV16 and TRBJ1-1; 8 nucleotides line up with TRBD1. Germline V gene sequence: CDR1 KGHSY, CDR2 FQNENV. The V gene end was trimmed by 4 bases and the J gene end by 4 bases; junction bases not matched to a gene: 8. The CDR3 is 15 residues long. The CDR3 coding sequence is TGTGCCAGCAGCCTCTGGACAGGGATTACCACTGAAGCTTTCTTT. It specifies CASSLWTGITTEAFF.

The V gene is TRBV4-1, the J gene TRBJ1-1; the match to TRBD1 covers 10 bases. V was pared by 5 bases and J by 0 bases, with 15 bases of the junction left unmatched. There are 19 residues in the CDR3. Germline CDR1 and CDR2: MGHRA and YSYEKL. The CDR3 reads CASSSESSRTGGMNTEAFF. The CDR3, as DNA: TGCGCCAGCAGCTCAGAAAGTTCCCGGACAGGGGGAATGAACACTGAAGCTTTCTTT.

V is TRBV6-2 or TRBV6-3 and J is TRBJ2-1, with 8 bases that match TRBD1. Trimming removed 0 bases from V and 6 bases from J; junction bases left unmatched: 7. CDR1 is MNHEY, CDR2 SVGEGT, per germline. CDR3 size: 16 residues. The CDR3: CASSYSTGAEGNEQFF. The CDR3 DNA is TGTGCCAGCAGTTACTCGACAGGGGCCGAGGGCAATGAGCAGTTCTTC.

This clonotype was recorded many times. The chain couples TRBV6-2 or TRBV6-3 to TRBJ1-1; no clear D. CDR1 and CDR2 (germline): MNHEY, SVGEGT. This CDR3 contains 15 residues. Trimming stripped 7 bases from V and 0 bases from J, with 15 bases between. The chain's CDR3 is CASNVRNTLNTEAFF. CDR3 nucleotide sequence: TGTGCCAGCAACGTTCGGAACACCTTGAACACTGAAGCTTTCTTT.

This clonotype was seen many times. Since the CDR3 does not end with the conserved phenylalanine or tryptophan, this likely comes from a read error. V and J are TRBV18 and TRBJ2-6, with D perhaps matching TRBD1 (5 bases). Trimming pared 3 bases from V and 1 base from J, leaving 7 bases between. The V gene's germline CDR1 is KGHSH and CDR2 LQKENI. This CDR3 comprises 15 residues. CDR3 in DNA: TGTGCCAGCTCACCCAGGGATTCTGGGGCCAACGTCCTGACTTCC. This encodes CASSPRDSGANVLTS.

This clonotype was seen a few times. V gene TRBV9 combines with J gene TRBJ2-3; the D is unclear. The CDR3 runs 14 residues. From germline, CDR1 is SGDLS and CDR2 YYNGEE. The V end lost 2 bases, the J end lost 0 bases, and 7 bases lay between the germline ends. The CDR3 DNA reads TGTGCCAGCAGCGTTGTCAGGAGCACAGATACGCAGTATTTT. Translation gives CASSVVRSTDTQYF.

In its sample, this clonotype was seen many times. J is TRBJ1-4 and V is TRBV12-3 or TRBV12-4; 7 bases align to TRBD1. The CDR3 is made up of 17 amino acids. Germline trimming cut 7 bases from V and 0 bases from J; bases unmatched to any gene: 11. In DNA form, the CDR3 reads TGTGCCAGCACCACAAGGAGGCAGGGGGCAACTAATGAAAAACTGTTTTTT. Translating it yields CASTTRRQGATNEKLFF.

Here the CDR3 reads CASSALQGSSGNTIYF. CDR3 bases: TGTGCCAGCAGCGCCTTACAGGGCTCCTCTGGAAACACCATATATTTT. V is TRBV6-6 and J is TRBJ1-3; a weak D match, TRBD1 (6 bases). Germline V gives CDR1 MNHNY, CDR2 SVGAGI (reference sequence). The CDR3 extends over 16 amino acids. Trimming removed 6 bases at V and 0 bases at J, with 15 bases between.

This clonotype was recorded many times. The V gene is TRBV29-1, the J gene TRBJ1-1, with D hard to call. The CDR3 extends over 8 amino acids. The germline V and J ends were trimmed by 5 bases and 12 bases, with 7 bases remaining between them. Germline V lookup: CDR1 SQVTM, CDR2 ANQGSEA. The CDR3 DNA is TGCAGCGTTATGGGAACTTTCTTT. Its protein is CSVMGTFF.

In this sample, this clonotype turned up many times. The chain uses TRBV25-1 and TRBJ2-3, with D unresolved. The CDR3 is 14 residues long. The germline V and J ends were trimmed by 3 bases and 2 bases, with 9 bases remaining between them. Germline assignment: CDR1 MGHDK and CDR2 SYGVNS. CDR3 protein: CASSDRVATDTQYF. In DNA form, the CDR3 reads TGTGCCAGCAGTGACCGGGTAGCCACAGATACGCAGTATTTT.

CDR3 nucleotide sequence: TGTGCCAGCAGTCGGCAAGAGACCCAGTACTTC. It codes for CASSRQETQYF. V usage is TRBV6-6 and J usage is TRBJ2-5; D not resolved. The CDR3 spans 11 residues. In germline, CDR1 is MNHNY, CDR2 SVGAGI (reference sequence). The V end was cut by 5 bases, the J end by 2 bases, with 3 bases between.

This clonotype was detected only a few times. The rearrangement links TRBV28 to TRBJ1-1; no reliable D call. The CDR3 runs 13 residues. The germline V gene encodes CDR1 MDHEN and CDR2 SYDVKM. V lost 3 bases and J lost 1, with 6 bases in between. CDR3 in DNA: TGTGCCAGCAGTTTCCTAAGGAACACTGAAGCTTTCTTT. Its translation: CASSFLRNTEAFF.

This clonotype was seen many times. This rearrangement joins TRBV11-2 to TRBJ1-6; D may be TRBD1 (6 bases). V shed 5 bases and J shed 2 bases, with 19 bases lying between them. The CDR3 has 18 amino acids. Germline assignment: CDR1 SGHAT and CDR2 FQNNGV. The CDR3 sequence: CASSPQGREGPYNSPLHF. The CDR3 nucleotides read TGTGCCAGCAGCCCCCAGGGGCGGGAGGGGCCCTATAATTCACCCCTCCACTTT.

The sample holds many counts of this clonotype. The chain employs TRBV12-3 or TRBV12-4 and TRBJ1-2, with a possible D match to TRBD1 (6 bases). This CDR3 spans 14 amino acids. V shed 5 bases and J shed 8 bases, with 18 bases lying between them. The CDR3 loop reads CASSHLPGADGYTF. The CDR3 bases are TGTGCCAGCAGTCACCTCCCAGGGGCAGACGGCTACACCTTC.

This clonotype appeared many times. CDR3 residues: CASSPNTDTQYF. The CDR3 nucleotides are TGTGCCAGCAGTCCTAACACAGATACGCAGTATTTT. V usage is TRBV28 and J usage is TRBJ2-3; D uncertain. Trimming removed 5 bases at V and 2 bases at J, with 5 bases between. The CDR3 covers 12 residues. Looked up from germline, CDR1 is MDHEN and CDR2 is SYDVKM. The full variable domain, with the rest looked up from reference TRBV28 and TRBJ2-3, is DVKVTQSSRYLVKRTGEKVFLECVQDMDHENMFWYRQDPGLGLRLIYFSYDVKMKEKGDIPEGYSVSREKKERFSLILESASTNQTSMYLCASSPNTDTQYFGPGTRLTVL.

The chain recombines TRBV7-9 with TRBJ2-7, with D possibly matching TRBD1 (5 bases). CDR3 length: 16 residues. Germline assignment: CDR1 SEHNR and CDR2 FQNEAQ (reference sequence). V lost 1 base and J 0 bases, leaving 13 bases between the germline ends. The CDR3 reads CASSLEERQLSYEQYF. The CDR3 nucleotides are TGTGCCAGCAGCTTAGAGGAACGACAGCTCTCCTACGAGCAGTACTTC.

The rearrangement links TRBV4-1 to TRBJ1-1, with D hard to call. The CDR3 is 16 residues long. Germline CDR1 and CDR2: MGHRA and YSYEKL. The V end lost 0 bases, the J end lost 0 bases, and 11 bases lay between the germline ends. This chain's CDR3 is CASSQDGGRMNTEAFF. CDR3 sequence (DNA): TGCGCCAGCAGCCAAGATGGAGGACGGATGAACACTGAAGCTTTCTTT.

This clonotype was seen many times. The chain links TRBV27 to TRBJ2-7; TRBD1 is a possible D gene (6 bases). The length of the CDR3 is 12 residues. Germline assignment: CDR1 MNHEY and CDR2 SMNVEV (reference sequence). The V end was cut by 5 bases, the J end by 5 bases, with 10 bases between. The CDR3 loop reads CASSARGNEQYF. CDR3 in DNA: TGTGCCAGCAGTGCGAGGGGGAACGAGCAGTACTTC.

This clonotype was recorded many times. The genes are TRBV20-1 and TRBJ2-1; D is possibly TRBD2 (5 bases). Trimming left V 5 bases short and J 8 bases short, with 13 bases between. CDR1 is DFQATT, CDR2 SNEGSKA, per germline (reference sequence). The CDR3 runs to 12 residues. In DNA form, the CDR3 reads TGCAGTGCTGCACGGGGAGTCGATGAGCAGTTCTTC. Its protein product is CSAARGVDEQFF.

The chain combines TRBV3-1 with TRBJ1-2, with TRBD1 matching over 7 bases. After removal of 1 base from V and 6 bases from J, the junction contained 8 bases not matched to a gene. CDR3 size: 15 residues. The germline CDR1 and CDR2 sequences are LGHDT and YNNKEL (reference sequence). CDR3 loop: CASSQGGRGRNGYTF. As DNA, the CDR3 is TGTGCCAGCAGCCAAGGAGGGAGGGGGCGAAATGGCTACACCTTC.

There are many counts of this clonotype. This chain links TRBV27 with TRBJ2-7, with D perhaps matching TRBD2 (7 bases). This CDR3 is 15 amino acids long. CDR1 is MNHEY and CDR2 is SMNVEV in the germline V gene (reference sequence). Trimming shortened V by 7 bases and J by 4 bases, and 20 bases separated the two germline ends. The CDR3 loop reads CASTGTGSGEYEQYF. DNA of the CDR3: TGTGCCAGCACCGGAACAGGGAGCGGGGAATACGAGCAGTACTTC.

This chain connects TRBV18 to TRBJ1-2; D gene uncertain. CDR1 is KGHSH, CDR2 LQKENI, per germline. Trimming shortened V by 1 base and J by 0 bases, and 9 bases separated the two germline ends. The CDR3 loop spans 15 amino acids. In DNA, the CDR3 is TGTGCCAGCTCACCACGAACCCCCGCTAACTATGGCTACACCTTC. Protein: CASSPRTPANYGYTF.

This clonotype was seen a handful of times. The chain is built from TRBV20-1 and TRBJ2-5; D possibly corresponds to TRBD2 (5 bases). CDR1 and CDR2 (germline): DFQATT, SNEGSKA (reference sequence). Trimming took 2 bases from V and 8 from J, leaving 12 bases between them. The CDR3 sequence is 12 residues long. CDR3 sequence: CSARRIPGTQYF. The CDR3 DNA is TGCAGTGCTAGACGGATACCGGGAACCCAGTACTTC.

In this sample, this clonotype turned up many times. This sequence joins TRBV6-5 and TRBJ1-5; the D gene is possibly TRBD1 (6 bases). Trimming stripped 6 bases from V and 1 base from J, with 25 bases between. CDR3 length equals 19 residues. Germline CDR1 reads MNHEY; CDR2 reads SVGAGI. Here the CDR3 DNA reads TGTGCCAGCAGCCCCTCACCGCCATTTACAGGGAGAAGCAATCAGCCCCAGCATTTT. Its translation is CASSPSPPFTGRSNQPQHF.

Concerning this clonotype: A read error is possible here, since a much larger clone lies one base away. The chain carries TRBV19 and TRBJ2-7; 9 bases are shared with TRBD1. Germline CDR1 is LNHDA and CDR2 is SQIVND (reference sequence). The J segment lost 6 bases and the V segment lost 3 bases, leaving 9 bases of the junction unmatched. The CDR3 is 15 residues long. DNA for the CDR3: TGTGCCAGTAGTATCCGGCATACAGGGGGCTCCGAGCAGTACTTC. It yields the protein CASSIRHTGGSEQYF.